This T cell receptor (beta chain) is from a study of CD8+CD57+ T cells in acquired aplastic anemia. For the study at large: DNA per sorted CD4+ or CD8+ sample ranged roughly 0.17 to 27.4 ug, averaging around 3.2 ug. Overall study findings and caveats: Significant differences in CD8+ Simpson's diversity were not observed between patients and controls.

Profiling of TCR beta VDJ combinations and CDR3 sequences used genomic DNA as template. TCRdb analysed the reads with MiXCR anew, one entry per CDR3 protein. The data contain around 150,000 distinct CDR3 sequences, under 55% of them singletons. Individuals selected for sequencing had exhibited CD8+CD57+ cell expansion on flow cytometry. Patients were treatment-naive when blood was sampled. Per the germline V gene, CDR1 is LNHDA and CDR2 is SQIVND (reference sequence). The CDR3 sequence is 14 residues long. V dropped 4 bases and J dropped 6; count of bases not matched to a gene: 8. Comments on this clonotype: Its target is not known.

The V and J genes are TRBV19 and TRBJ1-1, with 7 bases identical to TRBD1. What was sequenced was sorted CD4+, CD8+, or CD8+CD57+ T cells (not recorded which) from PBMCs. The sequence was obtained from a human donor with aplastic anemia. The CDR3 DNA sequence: TGTGCCAGTAGTACCAACAGGGGTAAAGCTGAAGCTTTCTTT. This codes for CASSTNRGKAEAFF.